The 11 T cell receptor beta chains below were found in one sample sequenced in a study of chemoradiotherapy in HPV16-positive cancers (dated by TCRdb to the early 2020s). Library preparation was by the immunoSEQ multiplex PCR assay. This is the immuneACCESS table as TCRdb keeps it, with only in-frame sequences that have V and J called. A part of the clones is gone; compared with another copy, unresolved V genes explain less than half, and the rest is unexplained. Present in this sample are thousands of clones, less than 90% of which were seen just once. Clones ranked in the top ten supply 3.7% of the sample. This material was obtained from a patient who underwent chemoradiotherapy. All receptors derive from a human donor with HPV-associated anogenital cancer.

This chain uses TRBV2 with TRBJ1-1; D may be TRBD1 (5 bases). Germline loops: CDR1 SNHLY, CDR2 FYNNEI. V lost 7 bases to trimming and J lost 0 bases, with 12 bases between them. The CDR3 length is 14 residues. The CDR3 DNA sequence: TGTGCCAGCACCCGGACACCTATGAACACTGAAGCTTTCTTT. Its protein product is CASTRTPMNTEAFF.

V is TRBV9 and J is TRBJ1-1; 7 positions agree with TRBD1. Per the germline V gene, CDR1 is SGDLS and CDR2 is YYNGEE. Trimming removed 0 bases from V and 3 bases from J; junction bases left unmatched: 11. The CDR3 length is 17 residues. CDR3 amino acids: CASSVGQGVQGHTEAFF. The CDR3 DNA is TGTGCCAGCAGCGTAGGACAGGGCGTTCAGGGCCACACTGAAGCTTTCTTT.

The chain carries TRBV29-1 and TRBJ2-7; weak D call: TRBD1 (5 bases). The CDR3 totals 14 residues. Germline-derived CDR1 and CDR2 are SQVTM and ANQGSEA. The ends were cut back, 7 bases at V and 9 bases at J, with 25 bases in the middle. The CDR3 DNA is TGCAGCGCCCGGAGTGGGCAGGGTTCCACGGTGCAGTACTTC. This translates into CSARSGQGSTVQYF.

This clone has only one observation. The gene calls are TRBV25-1 and TRBJ2-1, with 11 bases matching TRBD2. V lost 2 bases to trimming and J lost 3 bases; unmatched junction nucleotides: 0. The CDR3 loop spans 15 amino acids. Germline-derived CDR1 and CDR2 are MGHDK and SYGVNS. The CDR3: CASSEGTSGYNEQFF. CDR3 coding DNA: TGTGCCAGCAGTGAAGGGACTAGCGGCTACAATGAGCAGTTCTTC.

In its sample, this clone was seen once. The rearrangement uses TRBV2 and TRBJ2-3; 14 bases match TRBD2. Losses at the gene ends were 7 bases for V and 2 bases for J; bases not matched to a gene: 5. In germline, CDR1 is SNHLY, CDR2 FYNNEI. The CDR3 is made up of 16 amino acids. CDR3 amino acids: CASTRGLAGVTDTQYF. In DNA, the CDR3 is TGTGCCAGCACCCGGGGACTAGCGGGAGTCACAGATACGCAGTATTTT.

In DNA, the CDR3 is TGTGCCAGCAGCTTGGGAGGGAAAAGTTACAATGAGCAGTTCTTC. Translated: CASSLGGKSYNEQFF. V and J are TRBV5-6 and TRBJ2-1; a weak D match, TRBD2 (5 bases). The CDR3 contains 15 residues. V lost 0 bases and J 4 bases, leaving 11 bases between the germline ends. Germline values: CDR1 SGHDT, CDR2 YYEEEE.

The chain joins TRBV19 to TRBJ1-1; D might be TRBD1 (6 bases). CDR1 is LNHDA, CDR2 SQIVND, per germline (reference sequence). This CDR3 region has 11 residues. V lost 6 bases and J lost 9, with 11 bases in between. This CDR3 is CASRWQGKAFF. The CDR3 DNA reads as TGTGCCAGTAGGTGGCAGGGGAAAGCTTTCTTT.

J is TRBJ1-4 and V is TRBV7-9, with 8 bases lining up with TRBD1. This CDR3 comprises 12 residues. Per germline, CDR1 SEHNR and CDR2 FQNEAQ (reference sequence). Trimming cost V 6 bases and J 14 bases; bases outside gene matches: 8. As DNA, the CDR3 is TGTGCCAGCAGTTCACAGGGGGTAGACCTGTTTTTT. Translation gives CASSSQGVDLFF. Drawing the rest from reference TRBV7-9 and TRBJ1-4, the complete variable domain is DTGVSQNPRHKITKRGQNVTFRCDPISEHNRLYWYRQTLGQGPEFLTYFQNEAQLEKSRLLSDRFSAERPKGSFSTLEIQRTEQGDSAMYLCASSSQGVDLFFGSGTQLSVL.

This rearrangement joins TRBV5-1 to TRBJ1-1; D is perhaps TRBD1 (5 bases). Germline CDR1 SGHRS, CDR2 YFSETQ. Trimming removed 1 base from V and 4 bases from J, with 8 bases in between. This CDR3 is built from 13 residues. This chain's CDR3 is CASSLSGATEAFF. The CDR3 region has the DNA TGCGCCAGCAGCTTGTCCGGGGCCACTGAAGCTTTCTTT.

The chain is built from TRBV14 and TRBJ2-5; 13 bases line up with TRBD2. V was pared by 3 bases and J by 5 bases, with 0 bases of the junction left unmatched. CDR3 length: 14 residues. Germline CDR1 SGHDN, CDR2 FVKESK. CDR3 sequence reads: CASSQGLAGETQYF. The CDR3 DNA sequence: TGTGCCAGCAGCCAGGGACTAGCGGGGGAGACCCAGTACTTC.

The rearrangement joins TRBV6-1 to TRBJ1-2, with D unresolved. Trimming stripped 6 bases from V and 10 bases from J, with 18 bases between. Germline CDR1 is MNHNS and CDR2 is SASEGT. CDR3 length: 13 residues. The CDR3 nucleotides read TGTGCCAGCAGGGAAACAGTAAATCAGGACTACACCTTC. This translates into CASRETVNQDYTF.